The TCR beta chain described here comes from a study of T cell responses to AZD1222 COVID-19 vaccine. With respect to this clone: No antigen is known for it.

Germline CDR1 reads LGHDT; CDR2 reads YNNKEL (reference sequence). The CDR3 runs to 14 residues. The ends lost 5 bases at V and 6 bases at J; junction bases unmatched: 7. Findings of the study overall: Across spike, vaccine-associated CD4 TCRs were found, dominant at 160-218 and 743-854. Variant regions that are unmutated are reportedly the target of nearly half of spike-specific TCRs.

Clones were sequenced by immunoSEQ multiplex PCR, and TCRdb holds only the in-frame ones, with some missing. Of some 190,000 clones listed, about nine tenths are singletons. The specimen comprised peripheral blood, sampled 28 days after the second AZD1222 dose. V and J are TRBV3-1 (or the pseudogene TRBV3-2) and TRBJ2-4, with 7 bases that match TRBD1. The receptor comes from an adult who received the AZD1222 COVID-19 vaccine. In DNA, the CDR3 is TGTGCCAGCAGCGACAGGGAACGGGGAAACATTCAGTACTTC. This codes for CASSDRERGNIQYF.